The T cell receptor (beta chain) under discussion was sequenced for a study of OX40 agonist ivuxolimab in advanced cancers. Libraries were prepared by immunoSEQ multiplex PCR; TCRdb keeps only in-frame clonotypes and omits some of them. The sample shows over 50,000 clones, less than 85% of them seen only once. The CDR3 runs to 15 residues. Germline V gene sequence: CDR1 ENHRY, CDR2 SYGVKD. V lost 3 bases and J lost 6, with 18 bases in between. This clone occurred a few times. The J gene is TRBJ2-7, the V gene TRBV10-3; either TRBD1 or TRBD2 may fit D (5 bases each). This specimen consisted of CD4+ or CD8+ T cells sorted from blood, obtained in a trial of the OX40 agonist ivuxolimab. This clonotype originated in an adult with an advanced solid tumor such as melanoma, head and neck, liver or kidney cancer. The CDR3 is CAISDPTWSGREQYF. CDR3 DNA: TGTGCCATCAGTGACCCGACCTGGTCGGGGCGCGAGCAGTACTTC.